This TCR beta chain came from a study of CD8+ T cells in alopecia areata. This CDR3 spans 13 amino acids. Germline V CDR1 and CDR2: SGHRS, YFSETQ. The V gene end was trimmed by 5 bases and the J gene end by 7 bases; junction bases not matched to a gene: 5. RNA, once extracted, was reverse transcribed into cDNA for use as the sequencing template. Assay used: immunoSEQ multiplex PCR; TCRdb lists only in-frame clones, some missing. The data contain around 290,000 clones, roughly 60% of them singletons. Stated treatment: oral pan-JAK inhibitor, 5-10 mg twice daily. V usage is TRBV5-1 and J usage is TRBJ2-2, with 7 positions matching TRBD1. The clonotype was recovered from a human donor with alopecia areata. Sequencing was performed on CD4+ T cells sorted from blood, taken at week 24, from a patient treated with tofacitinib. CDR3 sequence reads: CASRIQGNGELFF. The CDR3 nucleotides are TGCGCCAGCAGGATACAGGGGAACGGGGAGCTGTTTTTT.